Listed here is a single T cell receptor beta chain. These data are taken from a study of blood T cell repertoires in COVID-19. Looking at the study overall: COVID-19 samples from acute and convalescent phases originated in the United States, Italy and Spain.

Authors' processing steps: Estimation of nucleated cell counts relied on the amplification of reference gene primers. TCRdb's copy holds only in-frame clones and misses some; the assay was immunoSEQ multiplex PCR. For V, J and clone size, that table is used; D and trimming come from the DNA. The sample comprises fewer than 350,000 clones, around 90% of which are singletons, and roughly 4% rests with the top ten. Across about two dozen US areas, participants ranged in age from roughly 18 to 95 years. In assigning cohorts, the study relied on participant-reported clinical history. This receptor was identified in a woman aged 25 to 45 with acute COVID-19. Sequences were obtained from PBMCs or T cells enriched from blood (not recorded which).

CDR3 DNA: TGTGCCATCGGGACAAATGAAAGAGCTTTCTTT. Its protein is CAIGTNERAFF. The rearrangement joins TRBV10-3 to TRBJ1-1; TRBD1 is a possible D gene (6 bases). V dropped 8 bases and J dropped 10 bases, with 14 bases sitting between them. This CDR3 contains 11 residues. Germline V gene lookup returns CDR1 ENHRY and CDR2 SYGVKD.